This entry concerns a single TCR beta chain. Allocation to cohorts depended on clinical history reported by the participants. Trimming took 3 bases from V and 6 from J, leaving 11 bases between them. Germline V gene sequence: CDR1 KGHSH, CDR2 LQKENI. The CDR3 has 14 amino acids. As handled by the study authors: Estimated nucleated cell counts came from reference gene primer amplification. Data came from immunoSEQ multiplex PCR; TCRdb stores just in-frame clones and leaves some out. From that table come the V and J calls and clone size; the DNA was used to work out D and trimming. The data contain about 260,000 clones, 75% to 90% of them singletons. This entry comes from a study of blood T cell repertoires in COVID-19. Study-wide background: T cells, B-cell-depleted T cells, or PBMCs supplied cDNA or gDNA.

This TCR came from a man between 50 and 59 years old who had been exposed to COVID-19. Material for sequencing was PBMCs or T cells enriched from blood (not recorded which). This chain connects TRBV18 to TRBJ2-2; D is possibly TRBD2 (6 bases). The CDR3: CASSPRRESGELFF. The CDR3 region has the DNA TGTGCCAGCTCACCGCGACGGGAGTCCGGGGAGCTGTTTTTT. The entire variable domain, with the rest obtained from reference TRBV18 and TRBJ2-2, is as follows: NAGVMQNPRHLVRRRGQEARLRCSPMKGHSHVYWYRQLPEEGLKFMVYLQKENIIDESGMPKERFSAEFPKEGPSILRIQQVVRGDSAAYFCASSPRRESGELFFGEGSRLTVL.